This T cell receptor beta chain was observed in a study of regulatory T cells in long-lasting Graves disease. Findings of the study overall: Newly diagnosed disease favored TRBV20-1 and TRBJ2-1 over persistent disease.

This clonotype was picked up many times. Its antigen is unknown. Stated time point: newly diagnosed GD, antithyroid drugs for less than 3 months. PBMC RNA was the source of the TCR library. Trimming left V 0 bases short and J 6 bases short, with 10 bases between. The germline gives CDR1 SGHRS, CDR2 YFSETQ. There are 13 residues in the CDR3. Arm-PCR with iRepertoire HTBI primers amplified the CDR3 regions for these TCR beta libraries. TCRdb reprocessed the multiplex PCR reads via MiXCR and lists one record per CDR3 protein. The table shows around 450,000 distinct CDR3 sequences, with about 16% occurring only once. The same sample was also used in a study of T cells in Graves' hyperthyroidism and ophthalmopathy.

This sequence joins TRBV5-1 and TRBJ2-7; D is undetermined. Source: peripheral blood mononuclear cells (PBMCs), taken at new diagnosis, from a patient treated with antithyroid drugs. This receptor was obtained from a woman younger than 45 with Graves disease. The CDR3 here is CASSLDGTGEQYF. The CDR3 DNA is TGCGCCAGCAGCTTGGACGGCACCGGCGAGCAGTACTTC.